This T cell receptor (beta chain) was recorded in a study of T cell changes during pregnancy in multiple sclerosis. Here immunoSEQ multiplex PCR was the method, and the copy in TCRdb shows in-frame clones only, minus some. The top ten clones hold about 0.98% of a sample with about 100,000 clones, approximately 93% of them seen once. CDR1 SGHTA and CDR2 FQGNSA come from the germline V gene. The CDR3 is 17 residues long. With 7 bases removed from V and 0 bases from J, the gap between germline ends came to 16 bases. Sequencing was performed on peripheral blood, taken after pregnancy. This TCR came from a female donor with multiple sclerosis, enrolled in a pregnancy study. The chain carries TRBV7-2 and TRBJ2-6, with D perhaps TRBD1 (6 bases). This CDR3 reads CASNHIQGASGANVLTF. The CDR3 DNA is TGTGCCAGCAACCATATACAGGGAGCCTCTGGGGCCAACGTCCTGACTTTC.